The rows below give T cell receptor beta chains drawn from one sample of a study of identical twins. TCRdb re-called the 5' RACE reads through MiXCR, storing one row per CDR3 protein. Of roughly 290,000 distinct CDR3 sequences listed, 8.5% to 9.5% are singletons. Separately, the same data were catalogued under a study of yellow fever vaccine responses in identical twins.

Sequencing was carried out using CD8+ T cells sorted from blood. The receptors here all came from a woman in her late teens or twenties in good health. Each CDR3 is given with its conserved first and last residue. D genes are given only for firm matches. Clone size is shown for a subset of rows, as once, few, many or a class of expanded clone.

j_call,v_call,d_call,clone_size,cdr3_aa,cdr3_nt
TRBJ2-1,TRBV2,-,-,CASSDPDLTVLGEQFF,TGTGCCAGCAGTGATCCGGACTTGACGGTGTTAGGTGAGCAGTTCTTC
TRBJ2-1,TRBV20-1,TRBD1,many,CSVWTGGALEVTF,TGCAGTGTTTGGACAGGGGGCGCATTAGAGGTGACCTTC
TRBJ2-3,TRBV20-1,TRBD2,many,CSASNSGRMDTQYF,TGCAGTGCTAGTAATAGCGGGAGGATGGATACGCAGTATTTT
TRBJ2-2,TRBV7-9,TRBD2,-,CASSGLAGGKNTGELFF,TGTGCCAGCAGCGGACTAGCGGGGGGCAAGAACACCGGGGAGCTGTTTTTT
TRBJ2-7,TRBV4-1,-,-,CASSQDWEVYEQYF,TGCGCCAGCAGCCAAGATTGGGAGGTCTACGAGCAGTACTTC
TRBJ1-1,TRBV2,TRBD1,many,CASSEEEGAGGFTEAFF,TGTGCCAGCAGTGAAGAGGAGGGTGCAGGGGGGTTCACTGAAGCTTTCTTT
TRBJ2-7,TRBV11-1,-,-,CASSLEVGPSYEQYF,TGTGCCAGCAGCTTAGAAGTTGGCCCCTCCTACGAGCAGTACTTC
TRBJ2-7,TRBV29-1,-,many,CSVEEEGNYEQYF,TGCAGCGTTGAAGAGGAAGGGAACTACGAGCAGTACTTC
TRBJ2-7,TRBV29-1,-,many,CSVLETGSYEQYF,TGCAGCGTTCTAGAGACAGGCTCCTACGAGCAGTACTTC
TRBJ1-1,TRBV12-3/TRBV12-4,-,many,CASIQGGTEAFF,TGTGCCAGCATCCAGGGCGGCACTGAAGCTTTCTTT
TRBJ2-3,TRBV10-3,TRBD2,many,CAISGMTSGSLADTQYF,TGTGCCATCAGTGGGATGACTAGCGGGAGTCTGGCAGATACGCAGTATTTT
TRBJ2-2,TRBV7-9,TRBD1,few,CASSHTGTANGELFF,TGTGCCAGCAGCCATACCGGGACAGCTAACGGGGAGCTGTTTTTT
TRBJ2-3,TRBV20-1,TRBD2,few,CSARTGPGGTSSDTQYF,TGCAGTGCTAGAACGGGACCGGGCGGGACTAGCTCAGATACGCAGTATTTT
TRBJ2-3,TRBV7-3,-,few,CASSTGQTSTDTQYF,TGTGCCAGCAGCACCGGACAGACTAGCACAGATACGCAGTATTTT
TRBJ1-2,TRBV28,-,many,CASSGYGINYGYTF,TGTGCCAGCAGTGGGTATGGGATTAACTATGGCTACACCTTC
TRBJ2-3,TRBV6-2/TRBV6-3,-,few,CASSYDLKARITDTQYF,TGTGCCAGCAGTTACGACCTCAAGGCCCGGATCACAGATACGCAGTATTTT
TRBJ1-1,TRBV4-1,-,many,CASSQGRVDEAFF,TGCGCCAGCAGCCAAGGGAGGGTAGATGAAGCTTTCTTT
TRBJ2-6,TRBV6-4,-,few,CASSDSSSSGANVLTF,TGTGCCAGCAGTGACTCTTCGAGTTCTGGGGCCAACGTCCTGACTTTC
TRBJ2-1,TRBV6-2/TRBV6-3,TRBD2,many,CASSFMSGGQYNEQFF,TGTGCCAGCAGTTTTATGAGCGGGGGTCAATACAATGAGCAGTTCTTC
TRBJ2-1,TRBV18,-,-,CASSDGSSNEQFF,TGTGCCAGCTCAGATGGCTCATCCAATGAGCAGTTCTTC
TRBJ2-1,TRBV29-1,TRBD2,-,CSVEGPLASNEQFF,TGCAGCGTTGAAGGGCCACTAGCGAGCAATGAGCAGTTCTTC
TRBJ2-3,TRBV19,TRBD2,-,CASSIGLAGFTDTQYF,TGTGCCAGTAGTATCGGACTAGCGGGTTTCACAGATACGCAGTATTTT
TRBJ2-3,TRBV27,-,few,CASSLWDGSPTTDTQYF,TGTGCCAGCAGTTTATGGGACGGGAGCCCCACCACAGATACGCAGTATTTT
TRBJ2-5,TRBV5-6,-,few,CASSLGAGSETQYF,TGTGCCAGCAGCTTGGGAGCAGGCAGCGAGACCCAGTACTTC
TRBJ2-7,TRBV6-2/TRBV6-3,-,-,CASSSRDRGPGEQYF,TGTGCCAGCAGTTCCCGGGATCGTGGCCCTGGTGAGCAGTACTTC
TRBJ2-7,TRBV28,-,few,CACTTNYEQYF,TGTGCCTGTACGACGAATTACGAGCAGTACTTC
TRBJ2-5,TRBV20-1,TRBD2,-,CSAVSDRDYIETQYF,TGCAGTGCTGTTTCGGACCGGGACTATATAGAGACCCAGTACTTC
TRBJ2-5,TRBV29-1,-,many,CSVEGSLHQETQYF,TGCAGCGTTGAAGGCTCACTCCACCAAGAGACCCAGTACTTC
TRBJ1-5,TRBV7-9,TRBD1,few,CASSSGQGASQPQHF,TGTGCCAGCAGCTCAGGACAGGGGGCGAGTCAGCCCCAGCATTTT
TRBJ1-5,TRBV9,-,-,CASSEQGLGNQPQHF,TGTGCCAGCAGCGAGCAGGGGCTGGGCAATCAGCCCCAGCATTTT
TRBJ2-2,TRBV6-1,-,-,CASMGMGTGELFF,TGTGCCAGCATGGGAATGGGGACCGGGGAGCTGTTTTTT
TRBJ1-5,TRBV11-2,-,few,CASSLDTVNQPQHF,TGTGCCAGCAGCTTAGATACCGTTAATCAGCCCCAGCATTTT
TRBJ2-3,TRBV11-2,-,many,CASSPPTDTQYF,TGTGCCAGCAGCCCACCCACAGATACGCAGTATTTT
TRBJ1-1,TRBV20-1,-,many,CSARDPGNTEAFF,TGCAGTGCTAGAGATCCAGGGAACACTGAAGCTTTCTTT
TRBJ2-5,TRBV7-8,TRBD2,many,CASSFYGGVETQYF,TGTGCCAGCAGCTTTTACGGGGGGGTAGAGACCCAGTACTTC
TRBJ2-7,TRBV4-2,-,many,CASSQEQRYEQYF,TGTGCCAGCAGCCAAGAACAGCGCTACGAGCAGTACTTC
TRBJ2-5,TRBV25-1,-,many,CASSDGDTIQETQYF,TGTGCCAGCAGTGATGGGGACACAATTCAAGAGACCCAGTACTTC
TRBJ2-5,TRBV28,-,many,CASSFRRTGGDQETQYF,TGTGCCAGCAGTTTCAGGAGGACAGGAGGGGACCAAGAGACCCAGTACTTC
TRBJ2-7,TRBV3-1,-,-,CASSQVGGKDEQYF,TGTGCCAGCAGCCAAGTTGGCGGGAAGGACGAGCAGTACTTC